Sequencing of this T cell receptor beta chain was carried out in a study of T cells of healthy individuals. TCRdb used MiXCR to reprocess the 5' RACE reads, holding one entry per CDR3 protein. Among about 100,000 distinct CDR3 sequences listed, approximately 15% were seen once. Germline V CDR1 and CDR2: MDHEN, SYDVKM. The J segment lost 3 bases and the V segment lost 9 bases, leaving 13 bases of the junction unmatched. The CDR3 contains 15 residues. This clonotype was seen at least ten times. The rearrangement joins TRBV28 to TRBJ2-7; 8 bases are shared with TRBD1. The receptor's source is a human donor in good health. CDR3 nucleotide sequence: TGTGCCAGGATCTACGGGGTTGGGACAGGCTACGAGCAGTACTTC. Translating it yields CARIYGVGTGYEQYF.